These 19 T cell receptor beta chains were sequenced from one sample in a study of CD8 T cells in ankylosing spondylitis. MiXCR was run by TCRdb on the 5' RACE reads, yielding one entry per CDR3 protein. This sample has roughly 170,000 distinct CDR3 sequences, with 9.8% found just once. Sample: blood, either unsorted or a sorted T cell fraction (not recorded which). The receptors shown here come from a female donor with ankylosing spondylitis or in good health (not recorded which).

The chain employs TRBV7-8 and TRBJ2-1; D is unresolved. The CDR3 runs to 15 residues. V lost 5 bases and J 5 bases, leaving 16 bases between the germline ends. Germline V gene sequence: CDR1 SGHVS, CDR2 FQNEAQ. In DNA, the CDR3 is TGTGCCAGCAGCGTCTTATGGCGAACCCACAATGAGCAGTTCTTC. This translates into CASSVLWRTHNEQFF.

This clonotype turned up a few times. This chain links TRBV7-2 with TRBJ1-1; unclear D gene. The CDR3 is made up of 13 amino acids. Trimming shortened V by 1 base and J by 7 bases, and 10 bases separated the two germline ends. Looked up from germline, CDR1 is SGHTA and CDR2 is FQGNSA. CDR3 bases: TGTGCCAGCAGCTTAGAAGGGATAATTGAAGCTTTCTTT. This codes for CASSLEGIIEAFF.

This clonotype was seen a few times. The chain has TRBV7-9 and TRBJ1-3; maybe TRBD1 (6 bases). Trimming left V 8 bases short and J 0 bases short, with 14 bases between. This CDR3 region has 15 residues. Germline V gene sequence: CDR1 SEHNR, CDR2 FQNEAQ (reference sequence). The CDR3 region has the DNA TGTGCCAGCTCCAGGGACACTGACTCTGGAAACACCATATATTTT. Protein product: CASSRDTDSGNTIYF.

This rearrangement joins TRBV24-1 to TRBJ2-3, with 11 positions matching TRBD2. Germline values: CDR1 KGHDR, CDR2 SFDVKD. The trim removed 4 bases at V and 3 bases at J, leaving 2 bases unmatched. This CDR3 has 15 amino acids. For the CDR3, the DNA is TGTGCCACCAGTGAGCGACTAGCGGGAACAGATACGCAGTATTTT. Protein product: CATSERLAGTDTQYF.

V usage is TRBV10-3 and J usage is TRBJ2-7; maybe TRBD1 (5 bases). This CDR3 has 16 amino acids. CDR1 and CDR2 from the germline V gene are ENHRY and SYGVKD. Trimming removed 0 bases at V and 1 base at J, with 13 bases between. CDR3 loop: CAISESTVTPSYEQYF. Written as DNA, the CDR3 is TGTGCCATCAGTGAGTCGACAGTGACTCCTTCCTACGAGCAGTACTTC.

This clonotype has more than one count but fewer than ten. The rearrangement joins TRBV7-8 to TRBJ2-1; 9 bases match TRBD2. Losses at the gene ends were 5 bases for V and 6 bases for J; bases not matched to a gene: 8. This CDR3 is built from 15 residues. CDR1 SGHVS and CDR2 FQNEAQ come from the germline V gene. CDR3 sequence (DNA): TGTGCCAGCAGCGGTCGGACTAGCGCAGCCAATGAGCAGTTCTTC. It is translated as CASSGRTSAANEQFF.

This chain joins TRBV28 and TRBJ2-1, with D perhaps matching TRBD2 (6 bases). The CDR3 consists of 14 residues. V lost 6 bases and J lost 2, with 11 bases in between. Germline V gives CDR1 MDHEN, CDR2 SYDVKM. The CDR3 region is CASSPWGAYNEQFF. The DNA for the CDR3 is TGTGCCAGCAGCCCTTGGGGGGCCTACAATGAGCAGTTCTTC.

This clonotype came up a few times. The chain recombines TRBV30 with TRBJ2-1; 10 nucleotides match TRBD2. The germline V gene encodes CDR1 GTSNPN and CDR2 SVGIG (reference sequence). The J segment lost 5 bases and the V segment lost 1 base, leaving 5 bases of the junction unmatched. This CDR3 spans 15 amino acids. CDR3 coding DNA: TGTGCCTGGAGTGGGGGGACTAGCGCTCACAATGAGCAGTTCTTC. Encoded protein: CAWSGGTSAHNEQFF.

The CDR3 protein is CASSSYRGSSSYNEQFF. The CDR3 DNA is TGTGCCAGCAGTTCGTACAGGGGGAGCAGCTCCTACAATGAGCAGTTCTTC. This chain links TRBV27 with TRBJ2-1; 8 bases agree with TRBD1. Per the germline V gene, CDR1 is MNHEY and CDR2 is SMNVEV (reference sequence). CDR3 size: 17 residues. The V segment lost 4 bases and the J segment 0 bases; nucleotides outside the gene matches: 8.

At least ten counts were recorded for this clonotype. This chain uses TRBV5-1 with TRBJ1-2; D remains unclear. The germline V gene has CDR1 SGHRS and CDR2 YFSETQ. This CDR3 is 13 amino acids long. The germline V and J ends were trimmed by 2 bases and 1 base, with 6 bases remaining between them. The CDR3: CASSLARNYGYTF. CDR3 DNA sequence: TGCGCCAGCAGCTTAGCACGTAACTATGGCTACACCTTC.

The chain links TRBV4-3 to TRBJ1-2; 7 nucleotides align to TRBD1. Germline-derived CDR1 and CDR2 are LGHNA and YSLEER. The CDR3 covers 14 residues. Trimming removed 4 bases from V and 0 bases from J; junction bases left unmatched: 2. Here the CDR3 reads CASSRDRANYGYTF. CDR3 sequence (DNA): TGCGCCAGCAGCCGGGACAGAGCTAACTATGGCTACACCTTC.

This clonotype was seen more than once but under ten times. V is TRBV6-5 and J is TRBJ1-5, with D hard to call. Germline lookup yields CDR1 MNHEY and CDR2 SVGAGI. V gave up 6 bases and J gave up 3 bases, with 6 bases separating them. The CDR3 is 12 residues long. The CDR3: CASSHPNQPQHF. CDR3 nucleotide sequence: TGTGCCAGCAGCCACCCCAATCAGCCCCAGCATTTT.

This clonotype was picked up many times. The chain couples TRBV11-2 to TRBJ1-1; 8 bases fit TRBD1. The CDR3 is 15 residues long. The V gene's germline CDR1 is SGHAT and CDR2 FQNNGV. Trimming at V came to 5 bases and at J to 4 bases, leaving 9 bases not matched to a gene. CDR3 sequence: CASSLSRDRFTEAFF. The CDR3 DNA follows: TGTGCCAGCAGCCTTAGTCGGGACAGGTTCACTGAAGCTTTCTTT.

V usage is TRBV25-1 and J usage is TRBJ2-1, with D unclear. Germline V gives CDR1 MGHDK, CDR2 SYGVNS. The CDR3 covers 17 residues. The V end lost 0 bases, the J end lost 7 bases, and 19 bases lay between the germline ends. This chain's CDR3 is CASSEYEYLEADNEQFF. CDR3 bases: TGTGCCAGCAGTGAATATGAGTATCTTGAGGCGGATAATGAGCAGTTCTTC.

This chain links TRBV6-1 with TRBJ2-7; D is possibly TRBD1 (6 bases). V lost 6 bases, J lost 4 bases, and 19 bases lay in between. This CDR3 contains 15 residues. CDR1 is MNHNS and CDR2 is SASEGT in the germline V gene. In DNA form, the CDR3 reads TGTGCCAGCAGCGAATATCGGACAGCCCAGTACGAGCAGTACTTC. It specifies CASSEYRTAQYEQYF.

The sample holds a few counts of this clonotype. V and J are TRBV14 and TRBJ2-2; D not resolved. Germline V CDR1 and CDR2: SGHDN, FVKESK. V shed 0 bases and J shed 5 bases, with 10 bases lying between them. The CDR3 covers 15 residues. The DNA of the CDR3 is TGTGCCAGCAGCCAAGAGGGCGTTGTAACCGGGGAGCTGTTTTTT. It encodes CASSQEGVVTGELFF.

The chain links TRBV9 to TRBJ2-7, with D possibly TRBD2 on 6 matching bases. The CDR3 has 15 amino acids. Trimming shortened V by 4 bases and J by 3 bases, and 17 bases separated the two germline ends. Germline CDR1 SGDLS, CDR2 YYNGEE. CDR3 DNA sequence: TGTGCCAGCAGCCCCCCGAGGGGCGGGGACTACGAGCAGTACTTC. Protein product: CASSPPRGGDYEQYF.

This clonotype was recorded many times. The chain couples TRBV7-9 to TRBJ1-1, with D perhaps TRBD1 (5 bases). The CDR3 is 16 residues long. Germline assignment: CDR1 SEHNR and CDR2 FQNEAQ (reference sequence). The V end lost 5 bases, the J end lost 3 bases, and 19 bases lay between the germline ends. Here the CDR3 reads CASSLPRGWRDTEAFF. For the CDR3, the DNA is TGTGCCAGCAGCCTGCCACGGGGGTGGAGGGACACTGAAGCTTTCTTT. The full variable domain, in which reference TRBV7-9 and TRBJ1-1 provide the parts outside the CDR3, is DTGVSQNPRHKITKRGQNVTFRCDPISEHNRLYWYRQTLGQGPEFLTYFQNEAQLEKSRLLSDRFSAERPKGSFSTLEIQRTEQGDSAMYLCASSLPRGWRDTEAFFGQGTRLTVV.

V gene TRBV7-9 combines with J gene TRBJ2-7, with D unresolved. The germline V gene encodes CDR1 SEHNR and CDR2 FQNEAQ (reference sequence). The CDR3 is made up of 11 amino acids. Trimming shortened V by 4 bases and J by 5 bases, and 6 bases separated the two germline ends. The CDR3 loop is CASSWADEQYF. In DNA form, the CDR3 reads TGTGCCAGCAGCTGGGCGGACGAGCAGTACTTC.